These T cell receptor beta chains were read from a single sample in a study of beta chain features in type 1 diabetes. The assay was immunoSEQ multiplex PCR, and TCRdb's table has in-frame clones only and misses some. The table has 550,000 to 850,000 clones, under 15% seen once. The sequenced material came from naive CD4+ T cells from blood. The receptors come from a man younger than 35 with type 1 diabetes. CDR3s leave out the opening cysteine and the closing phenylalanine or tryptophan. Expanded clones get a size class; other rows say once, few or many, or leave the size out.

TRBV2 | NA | ASSDKGRGLADTIY
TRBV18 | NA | ASSPGVMNTEAF
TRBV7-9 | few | ASSSRTAGNEQF
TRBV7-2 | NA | ASSLRPSSYNEQF
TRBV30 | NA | ACRGPSNQPQH
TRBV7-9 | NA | ASRPQGLMNTEAF
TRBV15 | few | ATSITGDPNEKLF
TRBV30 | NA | AWSVGLKQY
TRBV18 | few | ASSPVFGHLNTEAF
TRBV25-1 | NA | ASSEGFEKLF
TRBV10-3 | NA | ATTEQESNYGYT
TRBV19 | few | ASSIPIASTDTQY
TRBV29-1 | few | IPTGEDTDTQY
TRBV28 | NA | ASTRGPTYGGQY
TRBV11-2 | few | ASSSLDKFWEKLF
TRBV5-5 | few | ASSREQGMETQY
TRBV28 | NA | ASSLSSANINYGYT
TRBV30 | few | AWKIGGEGYT
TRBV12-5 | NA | ASGRGPLGEQF
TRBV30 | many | AWSFPQGPGETQY
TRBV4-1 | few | ASSRLTSGGYEQY
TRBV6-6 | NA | ASTKRGGMEQY
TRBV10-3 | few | AISGTDYGYT
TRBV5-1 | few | ASSLDANTEAF
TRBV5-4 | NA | ASSLGSPDSPLH
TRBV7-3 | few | ASSSGQGGNIQY
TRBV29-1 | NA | SVEAPGDRVSYEQY
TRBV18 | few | ASSPLTQGGPQH
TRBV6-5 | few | ASAQGRGYT
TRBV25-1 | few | ASSESTLAKNIQY
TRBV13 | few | ASSSLGRVAEAF
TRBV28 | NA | ASRGQGLYEQY
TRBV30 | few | AWSPPTTGTVPLH
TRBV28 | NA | ASSIPQRGDTDTQY
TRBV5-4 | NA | ASSLDGEGTQY
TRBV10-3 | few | AIKGDTDETQY
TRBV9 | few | ASSASTGAGINTEAF
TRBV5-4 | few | ASSLESSGSETQY
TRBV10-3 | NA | AISDSVGRRNYGYT
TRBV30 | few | ACLLGQLTDTQY
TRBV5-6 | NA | ASSPGTSGEETQY
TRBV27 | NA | ASSLFSELSQRF
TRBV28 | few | ASTADLNMF
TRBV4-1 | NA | ASSQGDRVTEAF
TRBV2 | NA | ASTTFGVSGANVLT
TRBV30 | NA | AWSGLNRGNLNTGELF
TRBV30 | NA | AWSAWGNYGYT
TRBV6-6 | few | ASSYNGAYEQY
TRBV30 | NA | AWSKQGAEQY
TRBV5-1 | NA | ASSLEGNSPLH
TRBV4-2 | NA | ASSQVRSENTEAF
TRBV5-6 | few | ASSSLGHDTEAF
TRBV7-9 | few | ASSPVGLAGNIQY
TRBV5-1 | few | ASSLERQNTEAF
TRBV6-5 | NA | ASSTTGSGYT
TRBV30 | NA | AWGPGTSGGGELF
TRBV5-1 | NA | ASSLGPSGGTEAF
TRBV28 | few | ASSSNPGAHEQY
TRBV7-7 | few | ASSLDSTYEQY